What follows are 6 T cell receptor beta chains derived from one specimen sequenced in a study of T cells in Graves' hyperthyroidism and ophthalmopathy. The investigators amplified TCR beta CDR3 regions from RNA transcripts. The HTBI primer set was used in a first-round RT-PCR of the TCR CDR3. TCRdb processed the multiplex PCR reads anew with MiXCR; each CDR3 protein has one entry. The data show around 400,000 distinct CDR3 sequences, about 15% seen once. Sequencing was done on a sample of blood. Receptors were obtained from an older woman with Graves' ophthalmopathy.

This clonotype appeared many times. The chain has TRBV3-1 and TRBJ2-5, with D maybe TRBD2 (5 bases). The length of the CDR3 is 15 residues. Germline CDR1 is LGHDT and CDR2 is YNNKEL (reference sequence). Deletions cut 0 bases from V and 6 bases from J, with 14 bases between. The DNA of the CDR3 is TGTGCCAGCAGCCAAGATATTTCGGGGAGTCAGACCCAGTACTTC. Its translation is CASSQDISGSQTQYF.

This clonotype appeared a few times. The CDR3 loop reads CASSVTSGRIYEQFF. The DNA for the CDR3 is TGCGCCAGCAGCGTGACTAGCGGGAGGATCTATGAGCAGTTCTTC. This chain joins TRBV5-1 and TRBJ2-1; 13 bases line up with TRBD2. The CDR3 covers 15 residues. Germline lookup yields CDR1 SGHRS and CDR2 YFSETQ. V trimming: 4 bases; J trimming: 8 bases; junction bases outside the gene matches: 6.

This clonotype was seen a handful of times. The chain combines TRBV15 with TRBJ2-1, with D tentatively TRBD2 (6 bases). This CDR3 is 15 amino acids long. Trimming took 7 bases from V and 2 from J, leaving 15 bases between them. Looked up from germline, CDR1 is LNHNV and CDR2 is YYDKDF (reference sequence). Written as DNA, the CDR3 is TGTGCCACCAACACACTAGCTAGAACCTACAATGAGCAGTTCTTC. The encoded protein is CATNTLARTYNEQFF.

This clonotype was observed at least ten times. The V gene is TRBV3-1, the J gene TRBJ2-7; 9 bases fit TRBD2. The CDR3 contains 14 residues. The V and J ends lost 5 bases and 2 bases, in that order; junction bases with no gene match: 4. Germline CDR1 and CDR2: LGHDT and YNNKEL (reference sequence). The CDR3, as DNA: TGTGCCAGCAGCGATTTAGCGGGAGCCTACGAGCAGTACTTC. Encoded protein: CASSDLAGAYEQYF.

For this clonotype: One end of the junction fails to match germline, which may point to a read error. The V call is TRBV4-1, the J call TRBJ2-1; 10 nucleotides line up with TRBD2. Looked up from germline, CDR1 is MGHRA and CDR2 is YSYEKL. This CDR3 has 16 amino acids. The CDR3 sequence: CASSKEALAGAREQFF. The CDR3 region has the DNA TGCGCCAGCAGCAAAGAGGCCCTAGCGGGAGCGAGGGAGCAGTTCTTC.

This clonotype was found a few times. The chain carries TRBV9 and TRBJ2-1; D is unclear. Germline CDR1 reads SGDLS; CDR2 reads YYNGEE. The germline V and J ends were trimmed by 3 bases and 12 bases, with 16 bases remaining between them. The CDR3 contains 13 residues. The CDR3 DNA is TGTGCCAGCAGCGCCATAAGTCCAGGCGGGCAGTTCTTC. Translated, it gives CASSAISPGGQFF.